Below are 11 T cell receptor beta chains sequenced from a single sample in a study of T cell responses to AZD1222 COVID-19 vaccine. The table came from immunoSEQ multiplex PCR; TCRdb's copy has only in-frame clones and leaves some out. The sample has 100,000 to 150,000 clones, 80% to 90% seen once; the top ten hold 10%. Sequences were derived from peripheral blood, sampled on day 0 of AZD1222 vaccination. These receptor sequences come from an adult in good health.

The rearrangement links TRBV28 to TRBJ1-2; no clear D gene. Germline CDR1 MDHEN, CDR2 SYDVKM. The CDR3 is 13 amino acids. V was trimmed by 6 bases and J by 2 bases, leaving 10 bases between them. The DNA of the CDR3 is TGTGCCAGCAGCCCTGGACCGAACTATGGCTACACCTTC. Translating it yields CASSPGPNYGYTF.

This sequence joins TRBV5-1 and TRBJ2-3, with a possible D match to TRBD1 (6 bases). V lost 2 bases and J lost 0, with 16 bases in between. CDR3 length: 17 amino acids. Germline CDR1 is SGHRS and CDR2 is YFSETQ. The CDR3 here is CASSFQARDTSTDTQYF. The CDR3 DNA reads TGCGCCAGCAGCTTTCAAGCCCGGGACACCAGCACAGATACGCAGTATTTT.

The rearrangement joins TRBV5-1 to TRBJ2-2; TRBD2 matches 7 bases. Germline V CDR1 and CDR2: SGHRS, YFSETQ. Trimming took 4 bases from V and 1 from J; bases not matched to a gene: 10. The CDR3 totals 17 residues. Written as DNA, the CDR3 is TGCGCCAGCAGCCCCGATTCGGCTAGCGGGAACACCGGGGAGCTGTTTTTT. It yields the protein CASSPDSASGNTGELFF.

For the CDR3, the DNA is TGTGCCAGCAGTTACGAGGATAACTATGGCTACACCTTC. Amino acids: CASSYEDNYGYTF. The V call is TRBV6-2 or TRBV6-3, the J call TRBJ1-2; no reliable D call. Trimming cost V 2 bases and J 1 base, with 5 bases left between them. The CDR3 extends over 13 amino acids. Germline CDR1 is MNHEY and CDR2 is SVGEGT.

The chain combines TRBV9 with TRBJ2-1, with D hard to call. V dropped 2 bases and J dropped 10 bases, with 10 bases sitting between them. This CDR3 spans 12 amino acids. Germline CDR1 reads SGDLS; CDR2 reads YYNGEE. CDR3 protein: CASSVDFGEQFF. The CDR3, as DNA: TGTGCCAGCAGCGTTGACTTTGGCGAGCAGTTCTTC.

This clone was observed a few times. The chain links TRBV6-2 or TRBV6-3 to TRBJ2-2, with TRBD2 identical over 9 bases. The CDR3 spans 18 residues. With 2 bases clipped from V and 2 bases from J, the junction kept 9 bases outside the gene matches. In germline, CDR1 is MNHEY, CDR2 SVGEGT. In nucleotides, the CDR3 is TGTGCCAGCAGTTACCCGACATTGGGACTAGCTAACACCGGGGAGCTGTTTTTT. Amino acids: CASSYPTLGLANTGELFF.

V usage is TRBV29-1 and J usage is TRBJ1-5; D is uncertain. Germline V gives CDR1 SQVTM, CDR2 ANQGSEA. This CDR3 has 13 residues. Deletions cut 3 bases from V and 3 bases from J, with 9 bases between. The CDR3: CSVESGPNQPQHF. CDR3 sequence (DNA): TGCAGCGTTGAGTCGGGTCCCAATCAGCCCCAGCATTTT.

This clone was counted a few times. V usage is TRBV19 and J usage is TRBJ1-5; a weak D match, TRBD1 (6 bases). Trimming removed 6 bases from V and 1 base from J, with 10 bases in between. The CDR3 consists of 14 residues. Germline CDR1 and CDR2: LNHDA and SQIVND (reference sequence). Written as DNA, the CDR3 is TGTGCCAGTAGCCCAGACAGGAGCAATCAGCCCCAGCATTTT. Amino acids: CASSPDRSNQPQHF.

The chain links TRBV6-5 to TRBJ1-6; 7 bases are shared with TRBD1. In germline, CDR1 is MNHEY, CDR2 SVGAGI. V shed 5 bases, J shed 9 bases, and the junction held 7 bases outside the gene matches. The CDR3 sequence is 14 residues long. CDR3 loop: CASSNRGDGSPLHF. The CDR3 coding sequence is TGTGCCAGCAGTAACAGGGGAGACGGTTCACCCCTCCACTTT.

The chain carries TRBV7-9 and TRBJ1-4; possible D gene TRBD1, 5 bases. Deletions cut 8 bases from V and 7 bases from J, with 20 bases between. The CDR3 runs to 15 residues. CDR1 and CDR2 (germline): SEHNR, FQNEAQ (reference sequence). CDR3 nucleotide sequence: TGTGCCAGCGCCTCAAGCAGGGTATCAGGTGAAAAACTGTTTTTT. It encodes CASASSRVSGEKLFF.

Note on this clone: At one end, the junction sequence differs from germline, possibly due to a read error. The V call is TRBV28, the J call TRBJ2-3, with D uncertain. Germline values: CDR1 MDHEN, CDR2 SYDVKM. CDR3 length equals 15 residues. The CDR3: CASSYLRGSTDTQCF. CDR3 coding DNA: TGTGCCAGCTCCTATCTCCGCGGAAGCACAGATACGCAGTGTTTT. Full variable domain (rest looked up from reference TRBV28 and TRBJ2-3): DVKVTQSSRYLVKRTGEKVFLECVQDMDHENMFWYRQDPGLGLRLIYFSYDVKMKEKGDIPEGYSVSREKKERFSLILESASTNQTSMYLCASSYLRGSTDTQCFGPGTRLTVL.